These T cell receptor beta chains were read from a single sample in a study of cytotoxic CD8 clonotypes in ibrutinib-treated CLL. The data were produced by immunoSEQ multiplex PCR, yet TCRdb's version contains in-frame clones alone and is incomplete. The data contain a few hundred thousand clones, approximately 80% of them singletons. Sequencing used PBMCs, obtained before ibrutinib treatment. The receptor set was obtained from a human donor with chronic lymphocytic leukemia. Each CDR3 is given with its conserved first and last residue. Fields, in order: D gene, V gene, J gene, clone size, CDR3 protein. D genes are given only for firm matches. A row's size may be missing; if present it is once, few, many or a size class.

.,TRBV9,TRBJ1-4,.,CASSPRGVIEKLFF
TRBD1,TRBV7-2,TRBJ2-3,.,CASSMDRARGTDTQYF
.,TRBV29-1,TRBJ2-7,few,CSVAASYEQYF
.,TRBV6-5,TRBJ2-7,.,CASSYHGIKYEQYF
.,TRBV6-5,TRBJ1-4,few,CASSYSRDVGEKLFF
.,TRBV30,TRBJ2-3,.,CAWSPQWADEHTDTQYF
.,TRBV7-8,TRBJ2-3,.,CASSLGGHTQYF
.,TRBV6-1,TRBJ1-2,once,CASSDRVYGYTF
TRBD2,TRBV4-1,TRBJ2-5,.,CASSQGLAGIQETQYF
.,TRBV9,TRBJ1-3,.,CASSTSSGNTIYF
TRBD1,TRBV29-1,TRBJ1-1,.,CSVDPQGAFTEAFF
TRBD1,TRBV19,TRBJ1-5,.,CASSDPGTDSNQPQHF
TRBD1,TRBV30,TRBJ1-2,.,CAWTTGQGRVYGYTF
TRBD1,TRBV29-1,TRBJ2-7,.,CSAEMTGGTYEQYF
.,TRBV27,TRBJ2-7,.,CASTFIHRPTDEQYF
TRBD2,TRBV30,TRBJ2-1,.,CATLAGSSSYNEQFF
TRBD1,TRBV25-1,TRBJ1-5,.,CASSEYGTVDNQPQHF